The 27 T cell receptor beta chains below come from one sample, sequenced in a study of CD8+ T cells in alopecia areata. Extraction of RNA preceded its reverse transcription into cDNA, which served as the sequencing template. The protocol was immunoSEQ multiplex PCR, while the TCRdb copy is restricted to in-frame clones and leaves out a portion. The sample records about 190,000 clones, around three fifths being singletons. As for treatment: oral pan-JAK inhibitor, 5-10 mg twice daily. Specimen: CD4+ T cells sorted from blood, collected around week 50, from a patient treated with tofacitinib. The receptors here all came from a human donor with alopecia areata.

The chain recombines TRBV9 with TRBJ1-2; 7 positions match TRBD1. The CDR3 is made up of 15 amino acids. Per the germline V gene, CDR1 is SGDLS and CDR2 is YYNGEE. Trimming at V came to 2 bases and at J to 0 bases, leaving 4 bases not matched to a gene. In nucleotides, the CDR3 is TGTGCCAGCAGCGTGGGGCAGGGGGCTAACTATGGCTACACCTTC. Its protein product is CASSVGQGANYGYTF.

This clone showed up just a few times. The chain employs TRBV4-3 and TRBJ2-5; 8 bases align to TRBD2. The V segment lost 3 bases and the J segment 4 bases; nucleotides outside the gene matches: 10. CDR1 and CDR2 (germline): LGHNA, YSLEER. This CDR3 spans 16 amino acids. Here the CDR3 DNA reads TGCGCCAGCAGCCATCACCTGGCGGGGGGATTAGAGACCCAGTACTTC. Protein sequence: CASSHHLAGGLETQYF.

This chain joins TRBV5-1 and TRBJ2-7, with 7 bases lining up with TRBD1. The V gene end was trimmed by 2 bases and the J gene end by 6 bases; junction bases not matched to a gene: 8. Germline CDR1 reads SGHRS; CDR2 reads YFSETQ. The CDR3 covers 14 residues. The CDR3 loop is CASSFRQGTSEQYF. CDR3 nucleotides: TGCGCCAGCAGCTTTCGACAGGGCACCTCCGAGCAGTACTTC.

The chain recombines TRBV7-3 with TRBJ2-5, with D uncertain. V shed 5 bases and J shed 7 bases, with 17 bases lying between them. Germline V gene sequence: CDR1 SGHTA, CDR2 FQGTGA. The CDR3 extends over 14 amino acids. CDR3: CASSPSGSSGTQYF. The CDR3 bases are TGTGCCAGCAGCCCTAGTGGGTCCAGTGGGACCCAGTACTTC.

This clone was recorded only once. J is TRBJ2-7 and V is TRBV4-1; a possible D gene is TRBD1 (6 bases). Germline V gives CDR1 MGHRA, CDR2 YSYEKL. The CDR3 covers 16 residues. The germline V and J ends were trimmed by 1 base and 3 bases, with 16 bases remaining between them. In nucleotides, the CDR3 is TGCGCCAGCAGCCAAGCAGAGCGAGGGGGTCGCTACGAGCAGTACTTC. The encoded protein is CASSQAERGGRYEQYF.

This chain uses TRBV30 with TRBJ2-3, with D possibly matching TRBD2 (5 bases). The CDR3 has 14 amino acids. Germline V gives CDR1 GTSNPN, CDR2 SVGIG (reference sequence). V lost 2 bases to trimming and J lost 0 bases, with 9 bases between them. This chain's CDR3 is CAWSLGVSTDTQYF. CDR3 DNA sequence: TGTGCCTGGAGTTTGGGAGTTAGCACAGATACGCAGTATTTT.

This chain connects TRBV5-1 to TRBJ1-2; D unclear. Trimming removed 2 bases at V and 0 bases at J, with 11 bases between. In germline, CDR1 is SGHRS, CDR2 YFSETQ. CDR3 size: 15 residues. CDR3 residues: CASSFPEPTNYGYTF. Here the CDR3 DNA reads TGCGCCAGCAGCTTCCCAGAACCTACTAACTATGGCTACACCTTC.

This chain connects TRBV29-1 to TRBJ1-2; no reliable D call. V lost 6 bases and J 7 bases, leaving 12 bases between the germline ends. The CDR3 consists of 11 residues. Germline V CDR1 and CDR2: SQVTM, ANQGSEA. The CDR3 DNA reads TGCAGCGTCCGACGGGGAGGTGGCTACACCTTC. Residues: CSVRRGGGYTF. The full variable domain, completed using reference TRBV29-1 and TRBJ1-2, is SAVISQKPSRDICQRGTSLTIQCQVDSQVTMMFWYRQQPGQSLTLIATANQGSEATYESGFVIDKFPISRPNLTFSTLTVSNMSPEDSSIYLCSVRRGGGYTFGSGTRLTVV.

The rearrangement links TRBV5-6 to TRBJ2-7; no clear D. Per the germline V gene, CDR1 is SGHDT and CDR2 is YYEEEE. V lost 0 bases and J lost 0, with 10 bases in between. This CDR3 has 15 amino acids. CDR3 sequence: CASSLEGSLSYEQYF. The CDR3 DNA follows: TGTGCCAGCAGCTTGGAAGGGTCCCTCTCCTACGAGCAGTACTTC.

The chain links TRBV7-9 to TRBJ2-5; no clear D. The V gene lost 0 bases and the J gene lost 4 bases, with 15 bases spanning the gap. CDR1 is SEHNR and CDR2 is FQNEAQ in the germline V gene (reference sequence). CDR3 length equals 16 residues. The CDR3 here is CASSLAIAGVGETQYF. CDR3 coding DNA: TGTGCCAGCAGCTTAGCAATTGCCGGAGTCGGAGAGACCCAGTACTTC.

The chain couples TRBV29-1 to TRBJ2-5; no definite D call. Trimming stripped 3 bases from V and 3 bases from J, with 11 bases between. Germline V CDR1 and CDR2: SQVTM, ANQGSEA. This CDR3 contains 13 residues. CDR3: CSVEVLSKETQYF. The CDR3 nucleotides are TGCAGCGTTGAGGTTTTATCAAAAGAGACCCAGTACTTC.

The rearrangement uses TRBV10-3 and TRBJ2-7; 8 nucleotides agree with TRBD1. The ends lost 6 bases at V and 0 bases at J; junction bases unmatched: 4. The CDR3 totals 14 residues. Germline values: CDR1 ENHRY, CDR2 SYGVKD. The CDR3 is CAIRPGQASYEQYF. The DNA of the CDR3 is TGTGCCATCAGGCCGGGACAGGCCTCCTACGAGCAGTACTTC.

This clone was recorded only once. The chain uses TRBV4-1 and TRBJ1-5; D unresolved. Germline lookup yields CDR1 MGHRA and CDR2 YSYEKL. This CDR3 spans 13 amino acids. Trimming stripped 4 bases from V and 5 bases from J, with 9 bases between. CDR3 region: CASSLSRDQPQHF. The CDR3 nucleotides read TGCGCCAGCAGCCTGTCGAGGGATCAGCCCCAGCATTTT.

CDR3 DNA sequence: TGCGCCAGCAGCCAAGTACCTCTCGGGGGTAATGAGCAGTTCTTC. This sequence encodes CASSQVPLGGNEQFF. This chain connects TRBV4-1 to TRBJ2-1; D perhaps matches TRBD2 (6 bases). This CDR3 region has 15 residues. CDR1 is MGHRA and CDR2 is YSYEKL in the germline V gene. The ends were cut back, 1 base at V and 7 bases at J, with 14 bases in the middle.

This clone was seen only a few times. J is TRBJ2-2 and V is TRBV2; no reliable D call. Germline V gives CDR1 SNHLY, CDR2 FYNNEI. Deletions cut 7 bases from V and 2 bases from J, with 14 bases between. The CDR3 is 15 amino acids. CDR3 nucleotide sequence: TGTGCCAGCATTCAGACCCAAGTAAACACCGGGGAGCTGTTTTTT. Translated, it gives CASIQTQVNTGELFF.

V gene TRBV29-1 combines with J gene TRBJ2-2; 12 positions agree with TRBD2. J gave up 5 bases and V 6 bases, and 4 bases lay outside the gene matches. CDR3 size: 14 residues. Germline V gene sequence: CDR1 SQVTM, CDR2 ANQGSEA. The CDR3 reads CSVVTSGGTGELFF. The CDR3 bases are TGCAGCGTCGTGACTAGCGGGGGTACCGGGGAGCTGTTTTTT.

The J gene is TRBJ2-2, the V gene TRBV29-1; 7 bases are shared with TRBD2. Per germline, CDR1 SQVTM and CDR2 ANQGSEA. The CDR3 runs to 14 residues. With 2 bases clipped from V and 9 bases from J, the junction kept 9 bases outside the gene matches. The CDR3 sequence: CSVERGGAVRELFF. In DNA form, the CDR3 reads TGCAGCGTTGAAAGGGGAGGGGCAGTCCGGGAGCTGTTTTTT.

The chain joins TRBV29-1 to TRBJ2-1; tentative D call: TRBD2 (5 bases). The CDR3 runs to 16 residues. The germline V and J ends were trimmed by 7 bases and 4 bases, with 23 bases remaining between them. Germline V gives CDR1 SQVTM, CDR2 ANQGSEA. The CDR3 coding sequence is TGCAGCGCGACCCCGGACCGGGGTAGGGTATACAATGAGCAGTTCTTC. This sequence encodes CSATPDRGRVYNEQFF.

V and J are TRBV5-1 and TRBJ2-7; 7 bases are a match to TRBD1. The CDR3 has 15 residues. V lost 1 base, J lost 2 bases, and 6 bases stayed unmatched. The germline gives CDR1 SGHRS, CDR2 YFSETQ. The CDR3 region has the DNA TGCGCCAGCAGCTTGTCATGGGACAGAACCTACGAGCAGTACTTC. Amino acid sequence: CASSLSWDRTYEQYF.

This chain joins TRBV14 and TRBJ2-7; no clear D. The V end lost 1 base, the J end lost 3 bases, and 10 bases lay between the germline ends. Germline V lookup: CDR1 SGHDN, CDR2 FVKESK. The CDR3 covers 14 residues. As DNA, the CDR3 is TGTGCCAGCAGCCAAGGGACGTTGGGCTACGAGCAGTACTTC. Encoded protein: CASSQGTLGYEQYF. The full variable domain, its missing parts supplied by reference TRBV14 and TRBJ2-7, is EAGVTQFPSHSVIEKGQTVTLRCDPISGHDNLYWYRRVMGKEIKFLLHFVKESKQDESGMPNNRFLAERTGGTYSTLKVQPAELEDSGVYFCASSQGTLGYEQYFGPGTRLTVT.

This clone was seen a handful of times. The CDR3 sequence is CSAQDVGTEAFF. For the CDR3, the DNA is TGCAGCGCACAGGATGTTGGCACTGAAGCTTTCTTT. The chain couples TRBV29-1 to TRBJ1-1; tentative D call: TRBD1 (5 bases). This CDR3 is 12 amino acids long. V was shortened by 7 bases and J by 4 bases, with 13 bases between the two germline ends. Germline loops: CDR1 SQVTM, CDR2 ANQGSEA. Filled out from reference TRBV29-1 and TRBJ1-1, the complete variable domain reads SAVISQKPSRDICQRGTSLTIQCQVDSQVTMMFWYRQQPGQSLTLIATANQGSEATYESGFVIDKFPISRPNLTFSTLTVSNMSPEDSSIYLCSAQDVGTEAFFGQGTRLTVV.

In this sample, this clone turned up once. This chain uses TRBV30 with TRBJ2-5, with D perhaps matching TRBD1 (5 bases). Germline CDR1 reads GTSNPN; CDR2 reads SVGIG (reference sequence). V lost 0 bases to trimming and J lost 6 bases, with 11 bases between them. The CDR3 extends over 13 amino acids. Written as DNA, the CDR3 is TGTGCCTGGAGTGTGGCAGGGCGACAGACCCAGTACTTC. Its translation: CAWSVAGRQTQYF.

The chain joins TRBV29-1 to TRBJ2-4; 10 bases match TRBD1. The CDR3 contains 15 residues. Germline CDR1 SQVTM, CDR2 ANQGSEA. Trimming at V came to 2 bases and at J to 8 bases, leaving 9 bases not matched to a gene. DNA for the CDR3: TGCAGCGTTGAATTCAGGACAGGGGGTCAAGACATTCAGTACTTC. Its translation: CSVEFRTGGQDIQYF. The variable domain in full, with the rest retrieved from reference TRBV29-1 and TRBJ2-4, is SAVISQKPSRDICQRGTSLTIQCQVDSQVTMMFWYRQQPGQSLTLIATANQGSEATYESGFVIDKFPISRPNLTFSTLTVSNMSPEDSSIYLCSVEFRTGGQDIQYFGAGTRLSVL.

V usage is TRBV30 and J usage is TRBJ1-6, with TRBD1 as a possible D gene (6 bases). CDR1 is GTSNPN and CDR2 is SVGIG in the germline V gene (reference sequence). The length of the CDR3 is 17 residues. Trimming stripped 1 base from V and 0 bases from J, with 13 bases between. CDR3 coding DNA: TGTGCCTGGAGTGGACCGACAGGCTACTCCTATAATTCACCCCTCCACTTT. Amino acids: CAWSGPTGYSYNSPLHF.

V and J are TRBV2 and TRBJ2-3; 10 bases match TRBD2. The germline CDR1 and CDR2 sequences are SNHLY and FYNNEI. The ends lost 0 bases at V and 0 bases at J; junction bases unmatched: 6. The length of the CDR3 is 18 residues. CDR3 nucleotide sequence: TGTGCCAGCAGTGAAGCGGCAGCGGGGGGGCTCAGCACAGATACGCAGTATTTT. Encoded protein: CASSEAAAGGLSTDTQYF. Drawing the rest from reference TRBV2 and TRBJ2-3, the complete variable domain is EPEVTQTPSHQVTQMGQEVILRCVPISNHLYFYWYRQILGQKVEFLVSFYNNEISEKSEIFDDQFSVERPDGSNFTLKIRSTKLEDSAMYFCASSEAAAGGLSTDTQYFGPGTRLTVL.

This clone was picked up one time. This chain uses TRBV10-3 with TRBJ2-1; 8 nucleotides line up with TRBD1. The CDR3 contains 14 residues. V shed 10 bases, J shed 4 bases, and the junction held 9 bases outside the gene matches. The germline gives CDR1 ENHRY, CDR2 SYGVKD. The CDR3 nucleotides are TGTGCCACATTGGACAGGGACCCTTACAATGAGCAGTTCTTC. This translates into CATLDRDPYNEQFF.

The chain uses TRBV2 and TRBJ2-1, with TRBD2 matching 8 bases. V gave up 6 bases and J gave up 3 bases; unmatched junction bases: 7. CDR1 is SNHLY and CDR2 is FYNNEI in the germline V gene. The CDR3 spans 15 residues. CDR3 protein: CASSLAGRNYNEQFF. CDR3 sequence (DNA): TGTGCCAGCAGCTTAGCGGGGAGAAACTACAATGAGCAGTTCTTC.